The 18 T cell receptor beta chains below come from one sample, sequenced in a study of CD8 T cells in Susac syndrome. An amount of RNA that ranged from roughly 0.5 to 1 ug was reverse transcribed with random hexamers. MiXCR was run by TCRdb on the immunoSEQ multiplex PCR reads, yielding one entry per CDR3 protein. Among approximately 120,000 distinct CDR3 sequences listed, over 90% were seen once. Sequencing input: CD4+ T cells from PBMCs. All receptors come from a human donor in good health.

This chain links TRBV20-1 with TRBJ1-2; 8 nucleotides agree with TRBD1. Trimming removed 6 bases from V and 9 bases from J; junction bases left unmatched: 15. The CDR3 length is 14 residues. CDR1 and CDR2 from the germline V gene are DFQATT and SNEGSKA (reference sequence). The CDR3 reads CSAQSRQGFYRYTF. Written as DNA, the CDR3 is TGCAGTGCCCAGTCCCGACAGGGGTTTTACCGCTACACCTTC.

The genes are TRBV7-9 and TRBJ2-5; no reliable D call. The V and J ends lost 1 base and 1 base respectively, with 7 bases between them. CDR3 size: 14 residues. Germline loops: CDR1 SEHNR, CDR2 FQNEAQ (reference sequence). Here the CDR3 DNA reads TGTGCCAGCAGCTTAGAGGTCAGCCAAGAGACCCAGTACTTC. This sequence encodes CASSLEVSQETQYF.

The chain has TRBV5-1 and TRBJ2-5; D perhaps matches TRBD2 (5 bases). Trimming removed 2 bases at V and 0 bases at J, with 17 bases between. The germline V gene encodes CDR1 SGHRS and CDR2 YFSETQ. CDR3 length equals 17 residues. DNA for the CDR3: TGCGCCAGCAGCTTTTGGGCTAGCCACCTTGACCAAGAGACCCAGTACTTC. Encoded protein: CASSFWASHLDQETQYF.

The rearrangement links TRBV7-3 to TRBJ2-4; D call uncertain. The CDR3 spans 14 residues. Between the trimmed V and J ends, which lost 5 bases and 7 bases, there was a span of 15 bases. CDR1 is SGHTA and CDR2 is FQGTGA in the germline V gene. This chain's CDR3 is CASSQSAGSNIQYF. CDR3 sequence (DNA): TGTGCCAGCAGCCAATCTGCTGGTAGCAACATTCAGTACTTC.

The rearrangement uses TRBV6-2 or TRBV6-3 and TRBJ1-1; the D is unclear. Germline V lookup: CDR1 MNHEY, CDR2 SVGEGT. V dropped 6 bases and J dropped 6 bases, with 17 bases sitting between them. There are 14 residues in the CDR3. CDR3 sequence: CASRQSQLISEAFF. Here the CDR3 DNA reads TGTGCCAGCAGGCAAAGCCAGCTTATATCTGAAGCTTTCTTT.

This chain connects TRBV12-3 or TRBV12-4 to TRBJ1-1; unclear D gene. The CDR3 is 14 amino acids. Trimming stripped 3 bases from V and 1 base from J, with 9 bases between. As DNA, the CDR3 is TGTGCCAGCAGTTTCACTCAGAAGAACACTGAAGCTTTCTTT. Translated: CASSFTQKNTEAFF.

V gene TRBV20-1 combines with J gene TRBJ1-1; D is possibly TRBD1 (6 bases). CDR3 size: 14 residues. Germline lookup yields CDR1 DFQATT and CDR2 SNEGSKA (reference sequence). Trimming removed 0 bases from V and 5 bases from J, with 13 bases in between. In DNA, the CDR3 is TGCAGTGCTAGAGATGATGGGGGGCGGACTGAAGCTTTCTTT. Translated: CSARDDGGRTEAFF.

The chain's CDR3 is CASSQGSYGEQFF. The CDR3 DNA sequence: TGTGCCAGCAGCCAAGGGTCATATGGTGAGCAGTTCTTC. The chain employs TRBV3-1 and TRBJ2-1; D gene unclear. Trimming pared 1 base from V and 9 bases from J, leaving 10 bases between. CDR1 is LGHDT and CDR2 is YNNKEL in the germline V gene (reference sequence). The length of the CDR3 is 13 residues.

V and J are TRBV5-8 and TRBJ2-3, with D possibly matching TRBD2 (5 bases). The CDR3 has 15 residues. Germline assignment: CDR1 SGHTS and CDR2 YDEGEE. Trimming removed 1 base from V and 0 bases from J, with 9 bases in between. The CDR3: CASSLRRVSTDTQYF. DNA of the CDR3: TGTGCCAGCAGCTTGCGGCGGGTCAGCACAGATACGCAGTATTTT.

The chain recombines TRBV13 with TRBJ1-3, with 7 bases lining up with TRBD1. The CDR3 has 15 residues. Trimming cost V 5 bases and J 3 bases; bases outside gene matches: 7. Germline values: CDR1 PRHDT, CDR2 FYEKMQ (reference sequence). CDR3 protein: CASSENRGGGNTIYF. CDR3 nucleotides: TGTGCCAGCAGCGAAAACAGGGGAGGTGGAAACACCATATATTTT.

The chain recombines TRBV7-2 with TRBJ1-2; 8 bases map to TRBD1. Germline values: CDR1 SGHTA, CDR2 FQGNSA. The V gene end was trimmed by 4 bases and the J gene end by 6 bases; junction bases not matched to a gene: 4. The CDR3 extends over 13 amino acids. As DNA, the CDR3 is TGTGCCAGCAGCTCGGACAGGGAGGATGGCTACACCTTC. This sequence encodes CASSSDREDGYTF.

J is TRBJ2-1 and V is TRBV20-1; the match to TRBD1 covers 8 bases. The CDR3 loop spans 13 amino acids. Germline trimming cut 5 bases from V and 8 bases from J; bases unmatched to any gene: 8. CDR1 and CDR2 from the germline V gene are DFQATT and SNEGSKA (reference sequence). DNA of the CDR3: TGCAGTGCTTCCCGACAGGGGTACCATGAGCAGTTCTTC. It codes for CSASRQGYHEQFF.

The chain employs TRBV4-1 and TRBJ2-3; no reliable D call. V lost 1 base, J lost 0 bases, and 11 bases lay in between. CDR1 is MGHRA and CDR2 is YSYEKL in the germline V gene. This CDR3 comprises 16 residues. Here the CDR3 DNA reads TGCGCCAGCAGCCAAGTTAACCTAATCAGCACAGATACGCAGTATTTT. This encodes CASSQVNLISTDTQYF.

V is TRBV12-3 or TRBV12-4 and J is TRBJ1-2, with unresolved D. V shed 5 bases and J shed 1 base, with 11 bases lying between them. This CDR3 has 14 amino acids. This chain's CDR3 is CASSPGLSNYGYTF. The CDR3 coding sequence is TGTGCCAGCAGTCCCGGGCTGAGTAACTATGGCTACACCTTC.

The V call is TRBV7-2, the J call TRBJ1-1; no reliable D call. The CDR3 has 15 residues. V lost 3 bases and J lost 4, with 15 bases in between. Germline V lookup: CDR1 SGHTA, CDR2 FQGNSA. CDR3 region: CASSFLPAVSTEAFF. The DNA for the CDR3 is TGTGCCAGCAGCTTCTTGCCGGCTGTATCCACTGAAGCTTTCTTT.

CDR3 residues: CSANSFSGRARDEQFF. The CDR3 bases are TGCAGTGCAAATTCTTTTAGCGGGAGGGCCCGCGATGAGCAGTTCTTC. V gene TRBV20-1 combines with J gene TRBJ2-1, with 11 bases aligning to TRBD2. Germline assignment: CDR1 DFQATT and CDR2 SNEGSKA (reference sequence). V shed 6 bases, J shed 8 bases, and the junction held 15 bases outside the gene matches. The CDR3 extends over 16 amino acids.

The J gene is TRBJ2-4, the V gene TRBV14; D uncertain. The V gene's germline CDR1 is SGHDN and CDR2 FVKESK. Trimming stripped 1 base from V and 0 bases from J, with 19 bases between. The CDR3 totals 19 residues. CDR3 coding DNA: TGTGCCAGCAGCCAAGGACTCAGGTCCCTTGGGGTAGCCAAAAACATTCAGTACTTC. Protein: CASSQGLRSLGVAKNIQYF.

The chain employs TRBV11-1 and TRBJ1-6; no definite D call. From germline, CDR1 is SGHAT and CDR2 FQDESV (reference sequence). Trimming removed 2 bases at V and 7 bases at J, with 9 bases between. The CDR3 totals 14 residues. The CDR3 sequence is CASSLMQTNSPLHF. CDR3 nucleotides: TGTGCCAGCAGCTTAATGCAGACAAATTCACCCCTCCACTTT. Variable domain in full (rest from reference TRBV11-1 and TRBJ1-6): EAEVAQSPRYKITEKSQAVAFWCDPISGHATLYWYRQILGQGPELLVQFQDESVVDDSQLPKDRFSAERLKGVDSTLKIQPAELGDSAMYLCASSLMQTNSPLHFGNGTRLTVT.